This T cell receptor (beta chain) originates from a study of cytomegalovirus exposure and HLA in healthy donors. Study-level information: The roughly 120 million unique TCR beta sequences, from roughly 170 million T cells, were found by an earlier analysis.

The PCR used 60 Vbeta and 13 Jbeta primers. In the authors' methods: It was a later analysis that counted tens of millions of unique TCR beta chains, of which approximately 9.9 million were shared. The protocol was immunoSEQ multiplex PCR, while the TCRdb copy is restricted to in-frame clones and leaves out a portion. The DNA gave D and trimming, while V, J and clone size come from that table. Altogether fewer than 250,000 clones are present, over 70% being singletons, with the ten largest covering less than 4%. Germline loops: CDR1 LNHDA, CDR2 SQIVND (reference sequence). This CDR3 is built from 14 residues. V shed 7 bases and J 8 bases; nucleotides not matched to a gene: 10. Donors were ostensibly healthy at sampling, although undocumented immune exposures were probable.

J is TRBJ1-4 and V is TRBV19; 7 bases align to TRBD1. The TCR originated in a young woman in good health and CMV-seropositive. The sequencing input was PBMCs. CDR3 sequence reads: CASTLGQFREKLFF. CDR3 DNA: TGTGCCAGTACCCTGGGACAGTTCCGCGAAAAACTGTTTTTT.